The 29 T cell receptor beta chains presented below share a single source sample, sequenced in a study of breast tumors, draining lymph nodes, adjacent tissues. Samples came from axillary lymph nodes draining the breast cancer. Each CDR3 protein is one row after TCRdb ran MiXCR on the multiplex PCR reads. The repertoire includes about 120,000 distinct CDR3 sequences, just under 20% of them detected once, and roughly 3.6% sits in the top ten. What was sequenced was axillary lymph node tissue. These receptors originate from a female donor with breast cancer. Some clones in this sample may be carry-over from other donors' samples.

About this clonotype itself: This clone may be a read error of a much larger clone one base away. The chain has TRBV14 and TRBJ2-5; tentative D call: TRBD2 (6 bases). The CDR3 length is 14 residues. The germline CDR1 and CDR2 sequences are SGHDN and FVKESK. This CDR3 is CASSQVVSGETKYF. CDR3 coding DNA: TGTGCCAGCAGCCAAGTTGTATCGGGAGAGACCAAGTACTTC.

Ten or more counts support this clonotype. The CDR3 region has the DNA TGTGCCAGCAGCGTAGAGAGTGGGACAGGAATGACCTATGGCTACACCTTC. Encoded protein: CASSVESGTGMTYGYTF. V usage is TRBV9 and J usage is TRBJ1-2; the match to TRBD1 covers 8 bases. The CDR3 is 17 amino acids. Germline CDR1 SGDLS, CDR2 YYNGEE. V dropped 0 bases and J dropped 4; count of bases not matched to a gene: 11.

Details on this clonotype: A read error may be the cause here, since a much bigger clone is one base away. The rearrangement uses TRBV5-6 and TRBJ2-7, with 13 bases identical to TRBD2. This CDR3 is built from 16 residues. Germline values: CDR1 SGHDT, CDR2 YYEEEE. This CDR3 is CASGFGSGLAGYKADF. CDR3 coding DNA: TGTGCCAGCGGCTTTGGTTCGGGACTAGCGGGATACAAGGCCGACTTC.

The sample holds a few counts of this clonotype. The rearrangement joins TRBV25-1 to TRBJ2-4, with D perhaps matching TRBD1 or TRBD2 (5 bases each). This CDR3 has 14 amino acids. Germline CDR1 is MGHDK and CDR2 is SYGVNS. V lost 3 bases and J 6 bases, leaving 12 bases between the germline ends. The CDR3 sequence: CASSDRDVTNIQYF. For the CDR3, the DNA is TGTGCCAGCAGTGATCGGGACGTAACAAACATTCAGTACTTC.

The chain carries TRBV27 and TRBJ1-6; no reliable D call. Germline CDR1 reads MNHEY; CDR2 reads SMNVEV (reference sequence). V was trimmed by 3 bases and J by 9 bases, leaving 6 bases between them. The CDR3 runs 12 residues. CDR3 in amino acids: CASSFSGSPLHF. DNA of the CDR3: TGTGCCAGCAGTTTTTCAGGTTCACCCCTCCACTTT.

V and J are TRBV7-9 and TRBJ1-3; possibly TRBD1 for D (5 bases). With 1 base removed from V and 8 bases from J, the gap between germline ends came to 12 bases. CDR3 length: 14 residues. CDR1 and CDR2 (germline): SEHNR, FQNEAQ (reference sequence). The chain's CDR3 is CASSLEVRGYTIYF. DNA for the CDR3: TGTGCCAGCAGCTTAGAAGTGCGGGGCTACACCATATATTTT.

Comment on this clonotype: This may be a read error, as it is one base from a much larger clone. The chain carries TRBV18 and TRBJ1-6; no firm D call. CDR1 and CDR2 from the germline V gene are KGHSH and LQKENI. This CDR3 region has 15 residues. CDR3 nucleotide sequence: TGTGCCAGCTCACCACGGAACTATTATAATTCACCCCTCCCCTTT. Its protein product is CASSPRNYYNSPLPF.

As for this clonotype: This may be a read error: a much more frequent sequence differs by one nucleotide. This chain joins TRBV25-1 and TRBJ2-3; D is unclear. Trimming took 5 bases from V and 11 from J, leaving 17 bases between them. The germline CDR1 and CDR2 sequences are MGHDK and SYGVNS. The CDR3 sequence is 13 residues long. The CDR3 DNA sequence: TGTGCCAGCAGTCCCACGGGTGGAGCTATGCAGTATTTT. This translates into CASSPTGGAMQYF.

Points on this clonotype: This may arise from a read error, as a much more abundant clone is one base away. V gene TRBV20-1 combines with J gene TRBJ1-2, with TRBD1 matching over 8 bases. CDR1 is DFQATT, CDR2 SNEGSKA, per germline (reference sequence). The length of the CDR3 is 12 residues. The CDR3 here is CSAGPTGVGCTF. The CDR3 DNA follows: TGCAGTGCTGGGCCGACAGGGGTTGGCTGCACCTTC.

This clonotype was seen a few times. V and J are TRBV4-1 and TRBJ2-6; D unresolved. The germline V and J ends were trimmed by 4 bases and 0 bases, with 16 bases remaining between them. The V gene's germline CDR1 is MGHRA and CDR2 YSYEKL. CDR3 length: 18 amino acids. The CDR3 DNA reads TGCGCCAGCAGCCCTAGAACAGTTTTCAACTCTGGGGCCAACGTCCTGACTTTC. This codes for CASSPRTVFNSGANVLTF.

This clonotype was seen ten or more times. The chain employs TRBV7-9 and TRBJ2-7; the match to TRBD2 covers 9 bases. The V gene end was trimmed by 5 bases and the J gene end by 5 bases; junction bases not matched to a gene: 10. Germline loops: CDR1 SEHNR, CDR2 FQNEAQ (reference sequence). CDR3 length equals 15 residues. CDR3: CASSPPGLAPHEQYF. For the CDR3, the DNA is TGTGCCAGCAGCCCACCGGGACTAGCTCCCCACGAGCAGTACTTC.

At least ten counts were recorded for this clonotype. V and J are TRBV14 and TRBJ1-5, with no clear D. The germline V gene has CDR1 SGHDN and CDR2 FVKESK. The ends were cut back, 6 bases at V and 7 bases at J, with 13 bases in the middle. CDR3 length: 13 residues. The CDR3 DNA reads TGTGCCAGCAGTGAGGGTGTTCGGCAGCCCCAGCATTTT. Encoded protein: CASSEGVRQPQHF.

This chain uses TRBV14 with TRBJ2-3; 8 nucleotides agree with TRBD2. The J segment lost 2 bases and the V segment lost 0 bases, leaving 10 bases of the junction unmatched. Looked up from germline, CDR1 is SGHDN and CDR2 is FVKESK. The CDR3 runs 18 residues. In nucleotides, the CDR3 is TGTGCCAGCAGCCAAGAAAGTGCGGGAGGTTGGATCACAGATACGCAGTATTTT. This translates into CASSQESAGGWITDTQYF.

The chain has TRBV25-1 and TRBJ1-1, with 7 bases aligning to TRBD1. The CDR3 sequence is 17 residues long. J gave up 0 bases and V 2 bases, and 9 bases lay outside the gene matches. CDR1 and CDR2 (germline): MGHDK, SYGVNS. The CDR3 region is CASSEGQVFSLNTEAFF. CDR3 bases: TGTGCCAGCAGTGAAGGACAGGTTTTTTCACTGAACACTGAAGCTTTCTTT.

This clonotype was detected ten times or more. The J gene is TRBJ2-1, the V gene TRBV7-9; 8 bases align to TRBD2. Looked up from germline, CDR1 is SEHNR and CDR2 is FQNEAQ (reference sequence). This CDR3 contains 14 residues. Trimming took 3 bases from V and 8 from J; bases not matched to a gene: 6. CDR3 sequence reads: CASSLGTRIDEQFF. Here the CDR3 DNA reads TGTGCCAGCAGCTTGGGGACTAGGATCGATGAGCAGTTCTTC.

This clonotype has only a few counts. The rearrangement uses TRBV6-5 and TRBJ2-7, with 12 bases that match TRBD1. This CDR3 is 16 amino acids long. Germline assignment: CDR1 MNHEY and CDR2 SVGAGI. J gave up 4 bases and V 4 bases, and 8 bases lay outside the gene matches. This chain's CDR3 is CASSCSGGQGAYEQYF. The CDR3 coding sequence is TGTGCCAGCAGTTGCAGTGGGGGACAGGGGGCTTACGAGCAGTACTTC.

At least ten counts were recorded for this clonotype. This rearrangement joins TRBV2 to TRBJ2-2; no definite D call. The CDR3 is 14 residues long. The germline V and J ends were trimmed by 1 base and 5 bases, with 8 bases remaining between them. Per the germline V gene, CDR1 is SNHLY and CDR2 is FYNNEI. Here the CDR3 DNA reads TGTGCCAGCAGTGAAGGGTATTCGACCGGGGAGCTGTTTTTT. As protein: CASSEGYSTGELFF.

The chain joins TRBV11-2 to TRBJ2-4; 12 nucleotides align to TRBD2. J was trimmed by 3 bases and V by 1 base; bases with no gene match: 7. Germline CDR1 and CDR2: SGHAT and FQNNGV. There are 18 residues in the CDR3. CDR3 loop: CASSLVPSGGAGKNIQYF. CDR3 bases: TGTGCCAGCAGCTTAGTTCCTAGCGGGGGGGCGGGCAAAAACATTCAGTACTTC.

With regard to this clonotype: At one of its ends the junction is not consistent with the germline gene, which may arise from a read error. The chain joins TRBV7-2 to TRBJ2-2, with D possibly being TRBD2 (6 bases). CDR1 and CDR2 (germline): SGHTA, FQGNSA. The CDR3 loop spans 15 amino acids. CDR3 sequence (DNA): TGCGCCAGCAGCCTCGGTTTATCGAACACCGGGGGGCTGTTTTTT. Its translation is CASSLGLSNTGGLFF. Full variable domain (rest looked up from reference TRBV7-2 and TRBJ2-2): GAGVSQSPSNKVTEKGKDVELRCDPISGHTALYWYRQSLGQGLEFLIYFQGNSAPDKSGLPSDRFSAERTGGSVSTLTIQRTQQEDSAVYLCASSLGLSNTGGLFFGEGSRLTVL.

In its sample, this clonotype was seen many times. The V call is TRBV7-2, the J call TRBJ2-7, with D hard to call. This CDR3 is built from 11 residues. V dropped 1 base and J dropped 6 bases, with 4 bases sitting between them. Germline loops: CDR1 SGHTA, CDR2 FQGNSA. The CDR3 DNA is TGTGCCAGCAGCTTAGTCTCCGAGCAGTACTTC. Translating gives CASSLVSEQYF.

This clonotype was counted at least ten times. The CDR3 sequence: CASSPRVAGTQETQYF. DNA for the CDR3: TGTGCCAGCAGCCCTCGGGTAGCGGGGACTCAAGAGACCCAGTACTTC. The V gene is TRBV9, the J gene TRBJ2-5, with 8 nucleotides matching TRBD2. Germline V gene data show CDR1 as SGDLS and CDR2 as YYNGEE. This CDR3 comprises 16 residues. J gave up 2 bases and V 4 bases, and 10 bases lay outside the gene matches.

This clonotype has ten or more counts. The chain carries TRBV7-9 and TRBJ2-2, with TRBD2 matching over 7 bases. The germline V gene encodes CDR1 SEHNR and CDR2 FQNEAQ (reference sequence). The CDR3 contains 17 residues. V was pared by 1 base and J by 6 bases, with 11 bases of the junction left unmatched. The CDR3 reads CASSLGLGLPRAGELFF. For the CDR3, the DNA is TGTGCCAGCAGCTTAGGGTTGGGACTACCCAGGGCCGGGGAGCTGTTTTTT.

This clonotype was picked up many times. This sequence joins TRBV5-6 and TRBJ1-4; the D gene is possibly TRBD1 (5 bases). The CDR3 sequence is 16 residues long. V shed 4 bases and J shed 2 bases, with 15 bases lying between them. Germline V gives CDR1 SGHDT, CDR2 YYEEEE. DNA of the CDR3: TGTGCCAGCAGCGCATTAGGGGAGGGGACTAATGAAAAACTGTTTTTT. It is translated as CASSALGEGTNEKLFF.

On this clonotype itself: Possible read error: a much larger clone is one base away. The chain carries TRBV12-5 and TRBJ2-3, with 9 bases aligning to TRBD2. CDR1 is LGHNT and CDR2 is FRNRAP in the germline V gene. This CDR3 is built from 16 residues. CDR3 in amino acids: CASGSGRGGTTGTQYF. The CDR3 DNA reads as TGTGCTAGTGGTTCAGGGCGGGGGGGAACCACAGGTACGCAGTATTTT. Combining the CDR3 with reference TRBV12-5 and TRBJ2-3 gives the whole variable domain DARVTQTPRHKVTEMGQEVTMRCQPILGHNTVFWYRQTMMQGLELLAYFRNRAPLDDSGMPKDRFSAEMPDATLATLKIQPSEPRDSAVYFCASGSGRGGTTGTQYFGPGTRLTVL.

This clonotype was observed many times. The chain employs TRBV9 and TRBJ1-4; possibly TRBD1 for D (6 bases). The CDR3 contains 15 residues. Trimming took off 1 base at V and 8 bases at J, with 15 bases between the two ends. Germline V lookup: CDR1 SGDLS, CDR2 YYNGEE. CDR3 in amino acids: CASSVSPGAEEKLFF. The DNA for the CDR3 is TGTGCCAGCAGCGTATCTCCAGGGGCGGAGGAAAAACTGTTTTTT.

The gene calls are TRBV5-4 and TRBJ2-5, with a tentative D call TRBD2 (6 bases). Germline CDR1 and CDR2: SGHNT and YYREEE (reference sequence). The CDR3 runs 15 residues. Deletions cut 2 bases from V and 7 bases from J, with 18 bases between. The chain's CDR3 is CASSFLGGVKGTQYF. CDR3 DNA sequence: TGTGCCAGCAGCTTTCTTGGCGGGGTCAAAGGGACCCAGTACTTC.

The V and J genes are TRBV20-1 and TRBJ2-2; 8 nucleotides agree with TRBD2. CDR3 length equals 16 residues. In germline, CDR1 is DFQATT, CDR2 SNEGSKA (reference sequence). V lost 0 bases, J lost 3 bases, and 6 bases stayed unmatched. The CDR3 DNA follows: TGCAGTGCTAGAGATTGGTCAGCGGGAGACACCGGGGAGCTGTTTTTT. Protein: CSARDWSAGDTGELFF.

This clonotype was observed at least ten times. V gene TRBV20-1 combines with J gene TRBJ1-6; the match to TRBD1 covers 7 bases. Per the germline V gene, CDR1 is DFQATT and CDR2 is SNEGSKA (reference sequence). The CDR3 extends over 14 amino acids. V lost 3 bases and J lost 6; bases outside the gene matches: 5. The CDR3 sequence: CSASDRVVNSPLHF. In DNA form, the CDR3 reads TGCAGTGCTAGCGACAGGGTGGTTAATTCACCCCTCCACTTT.

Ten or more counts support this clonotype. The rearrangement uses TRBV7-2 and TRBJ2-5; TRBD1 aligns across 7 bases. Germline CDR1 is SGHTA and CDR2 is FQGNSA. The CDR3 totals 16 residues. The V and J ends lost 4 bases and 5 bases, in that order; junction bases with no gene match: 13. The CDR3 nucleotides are TGTGCCAGCAGCTATATCCTCACAGGGGCAGGGGAGACCCAGTACTTC. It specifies CASSYILTGAGETQYF.